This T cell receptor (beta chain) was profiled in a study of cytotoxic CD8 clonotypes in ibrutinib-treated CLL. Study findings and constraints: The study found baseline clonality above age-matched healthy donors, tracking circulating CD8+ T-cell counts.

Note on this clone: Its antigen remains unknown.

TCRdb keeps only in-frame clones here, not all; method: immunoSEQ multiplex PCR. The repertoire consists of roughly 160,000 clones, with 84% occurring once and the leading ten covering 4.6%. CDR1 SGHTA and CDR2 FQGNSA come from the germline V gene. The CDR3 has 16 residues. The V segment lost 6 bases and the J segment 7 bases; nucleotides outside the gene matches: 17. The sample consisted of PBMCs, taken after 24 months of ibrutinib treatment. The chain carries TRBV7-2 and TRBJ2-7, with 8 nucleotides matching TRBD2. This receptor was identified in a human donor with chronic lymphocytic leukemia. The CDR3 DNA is TGTGCCAGCAGAAAAAGCGGGAGCGGGACTGTAGGGGAGCAGTACTTC. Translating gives CASRKSGSGTVGEQYF. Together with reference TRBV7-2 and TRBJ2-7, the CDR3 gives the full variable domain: GAGVSQSPSNKVTEKGKDVELRCDPISGHTALYWYRQSLGQGLEFLIYFQGNSAPDKSGLPSDRFSAERTGGSVSTLTIQRTQQEDSAVYLCASRKSGSGTVGEQYFGPGTRLTVT.